The clone carrying this T cell receptor (beta chain) was seen a few times. Its antigen remains unknown. CDR1 and CDR2 from the germline V gene are WNHNN and SYGVQD (reference sequence). V lost 6 bases, J lost 2 bases, and 12 bases lay in between. The CDR3 is made up of 14 amino acids. TCRdb's table, derived via immunoSEQ multiplex PCR, lists solely in-frame clones and lacks some. The data contain about 44,000 clones, roughly 93% of them singletons. This entry belongs to a study of cytomegalovirus exposure and HLA in healthy donors. Findings and limits, study-wide: Most TCR sequences showed up rarely, but some public TCRs showed up in many donors. The study listed under 200 cytomegalovirus-associated TCR beta chains.

V usage is TRBV10-1 and J usage is TRBJ2-3; a weak D match, TRBD1 (6 bases). This TCR derives from a young woman in good health and CMV-seronegative. The sequenced sample was PBMCs. CDR3 region: CASSPQGTTDTQYF. CDR3 bases: TGCGCCAGCAGCCCTCAGGGGACCACAGATACGCAGTATTTT.